This T cell receptor beta chain was obtained from a study of tumor-infiltrating lymphocytes in localized non-small cell lung cancer. At the level of the study: Patients included smokers and never-smokers with various histologies, some sampled after neoadjuvant chemotherapy.

V lost 1 base and J 0 bases, leaving 17 bases between the germline ends. Germline CDR1 MNHNS, CDR2 SASEGT. The CDR3 consists of 18 residues. The assay was immunoSEQ multiplex PCR, and TCRdb's table has in-frame clones only and misses some. The sample lists some 15,000 clones, 69% seen once, with 4.5% to 7.5% in the top ten. The sequencing input was lung tumor tissue. This sequence was found in a human donor with non-small cell lung cancer. The V gene is TRBV6-1, the J gene TRBJ2-3; no reliable D call. The CDR3 spells CASSEGASSGASTDTQYF. The CDR3 nucleotides read TGTGCCAGCAGTGAAGGGGCGTCGTCGGGTGCTAGCACAGATACGCAGTATTTT.